These 24 T cell receptor beta chains originate from one sample sequenced in a study of cytomegalovirus exposure and HLA in healthy donors. Vbeta (60) and Jbeta (13) primers were used in the PCR. The method was immunoSEQ multiplex PCR; TCRdb's version includes in-frame clones alone and lacks a portion of them. The profile shows about 200,000 clones, roughly 80% of them singletons. The sequencing sample was made of PBMCs. These receptors were collected from a woman aged 25-40 years in good health and CMV-seropositive.

This chain links TRBV16 with TRBJ1-5; no clear D. The ends were cut back, 11 bases at V and 3 bases at J, with 14 bases in the middle. This CDR3 region has 13 residues. Germline CDR1 reads KGHSY; CDR2 reads FQNENV. The CDR3 here is CAVSQAINQPQHF. In nucleotides, the CDR3 is TGTGCCGTTAGTCAGGCGATCAATCAGCCCCAGCATTTT.

This clone appeared a few times. The rearrangement uses TRBV10-3 and TRBJ1-2, with D perhaps matching TRBD1 (6 bases). V gave up 2 bases and J gave up 7 bases, with 11 bases separating them. CDR1 and CDR2 from the germline V gene are ENHRY and SYGVKD. CDR3 length: 13 residues. CDR3 region: CAISEPTGLGYTF. For the CDR3, the DNA is TGTGCCATCAGTGAGCCAACAGGGCTTGGCTACACCTTC.

V gene TRBV28 combines with J gene TRBJ1-2; 9 bases map to TRBD1. Germline lookup yields CDR1 MDHEN and CDR2 SYDVKM. The CDR3 totals 14 residues. V lost 5 bases, J lost 7 bases, and 8 bases stayed unmatched. Here the CDR3 reads CASSTGQGQGGYTF. The DNA for the CDR3 is TGTGCCAGCAGTACCGGACAGGGACAGGGTGGCTACACCTTC.

The V gene is TRBV2, the J gene TRBJ2-5, with TRBD2 identical over 9 bases. The CDR3 length is 16 residues. The V segment lost 2 bases and the J segment 1 base; nucleotides outside the gene matches: 5. Germline CDR1 and CDR2: SNHLY and FYNNEI. Here the CDR3 DNA reads TGTGCCAGCAGTGAATTGGGGCGGGGGGGCCAAGAGACCCAGTACTTC. Its protein product is CASSELGRGGQETQYF. The full variable domain, with the rest looked up from reference TRBV2 and TRBJ2-5, is EPEVTQTPSHQVTQMGQEVILRCVPISNHLYFYWYRQILGQKVEFLVSFYNNEISEKSEIFDDQFSVERPDGSNFTLKIRSTKLEDSAMYFCASSELGRGGQETQYFGPGTRLLVL.

Written as DNA, the CDR3 is TGTGCCATCCTTACAGGGCAGAACACCGGGGAGCTGTTTTTT. Its protein is CAILTGQNTGELFF. The chain carries TRBV6-6 and TRBJ2-2; D may be TRBD1 (6 bases). This CDR3 has 14 residues. The germline V gene has CDR1 MNHNY and CDR2 SVGAGI (reference sequence). Trimming cost V 10 bases and J 1 base, with 13 bases left between them.

This chain connects TRBV7-2 to TRBJ2-3, with 13 bases identical to TRBD2. The CDR3 length is 18 residues. Looked up from germline, CDR1 is SGHTA and CDR2 is FQGNSA. J gave up 2 bases and V 5 bases, and 10 bases lay outside the gene matches. The DNA for the CDR3 is TGTGCCAGCAGCCCGCGCAGGACTAGCGGGGGAGCCACAGATACGCAGTATTTT. This gives the protein CASSPRRTSGGATDTQYF.

This clone was detected once. The chain joins TRBV5-4 to TRBJ1-3, with D possibly TRBD1 on 6 matching bases. The CDR3 loop spans 14 amino acids. The V and J ends lost 4 bases and 4 bases respectively, with 12 bases between them. From germline, CDR1 is SGHNT and CDR2 YYREEE (reference sequence). The CDR3 DNA reads as TGTGCCAGCAGCACCCGACAGGCCGGAAACACCATATATTTT. This encodes CASSTRQAGNTIYF.

This clone was recorded once. This chain uses TRBV29-1 with TRBJ2-7; 7 bases are a match to TRBD1. The V gene end was trimmed by 2 bases and the J gene end by 6 bases; junction bases not matched to a gene: 7. The CDR3 extends over 13 amino acids. From germline, CDR1 is SQVTM and CDR2 ANQGSEA. The CDR3 DNA follows: TGCAGCGTTGAACTCCTGACAGGGTGCGAGCAGTACTTC. Its translation is CSVELLTGCEQYF.

This clone was recorded many times. V gene TRBV27 combines with J gene TRBJ1-1; TRBD1 matches at 7 bases. V dropped 5 bases and J dropped 4; count of bases not matched to a gene: 10. Germline CDR1 MNHEY, CDR2 SMNVEV (reference sequence). This CDR3 is built from 15 residues. CDR3 nucleotides: TGTGCCAGCAGTCCAAGACAGGGTTTGCGCACTGAAGCTTTCTTT. Translation: CASSPRQGLRTEAFF.

On this clone itself: The same CDR3 is also encoded by other DNA sequences in this sample. The chain has TRBV18 and TRBJ2-3; 12 nucleotides agree with TRBD2. Germline V CDR1 and CDR2: KGHSH, LQKENI. The length of the CDR3 is 16 residues. Trimming removed 3 bases from V and 1 base from J; junction bases left unmatched: 2. In DNA form, the CDR3 reads TGTGCCAGCTCACCCAGACTAGCGGGAGGCACAGATACGCAGTATTTT. Amino acids: CASSPRLAGGTDTQYF.

The chain employs TRBV28 and TRBJ2-5; 8 positions agree with TRBD1. This CDR3 region has 13 residues. Losses at the gene ends were 6 bases for V and 2 bases for J; bases not matched to a gene: 2. CDR1 and CDR2 from the germline V gene are MDHEN and SYDVKM. The CDR3 loop reads CASRRTGQETQYF. CDR3 nucleotides: TGTGCCAGCAGGAGGACAGGGCAAGAGACCCAGTACTTC.

The chain has TRBV21-1 and TRBJ2-1; the table's D call of TRBD2 was not tested on the DNA. TRBV21-1 corresponds to a pseudogene. The CDR3 extends over 13 amino acids. Here the CDR3 reads CASRTRRRNEQFF. CDR3 nucleotides: TGTGCCAGCAGGACTAGGCGGCGCAATGAGCAGTTCTTC.

V is TRBV9 and J is TRBJ2-7; D remains unclear. This CDR3 comprises 13 residues. V was clipped by 8 bases and J by 5 bases, with 17 bases between them. The germline V gene has CDR1 SGDLS and CDR2 YYNGEE. This chain's CDR3 is CARLRPLRHEQYF. The CDR3 DNA reads as TGTGCCAGACTAAGACCGTTACGGCACGAGCAGTACTTC. Full variable domain (rest looked up from reference TRBV9 and TRBJ2-7): DSGVTQTPKHLITATGQRVTLRCSPRSGDLSVYWYQQSLDQGLQFLIQYYNGEERAKGNILERFSAQQFPDLHSELNLSSLELGDSALYFCARLRPLRHEQYFGPGTRLTVT.

V usage is TRBV2 and J usage is TRBJ2-5; 9 bases fit TRBD1. The V gene's germline CDR1 is SNHLY and CDR2 FYNNEI. The CDR3 consists of 17 residues. J lost 4 bases, V lost 7 bases, and 16 bases had no gene match. CDR3 amino acids: CASKRTGVAVGPETQYF. CDR3 DNA sequence: TGTGCCAGCAAACGGACAGGGGTTGCTGTAGGTCCAGAGACCCAGTACTTC.

This clone was counted a few times. The chain uses TRBV28 and TRBJ1-1; perhaps TRBD1 as D (5 bases). V was cut by 8 bases and J by 3 bases, with 19 bases left in between. Germline CDR1 is MDHEN and CDR2 is SYDVKM. The CDR3 loop spans 15 amino acids. This CDR3 reads CASGRSGGVYTEAFF. The CDR3 coding sequence is TGTGCCAGCGGACGGTCCGGAGGGGTTTACACTGAAGCTTTCTTT.

In this sample, this clone turned up a few times. The gene calls are TRBV28 and TRBJ1-1, with 7 positions matching TRBD1. This CDR3 is 12 amino acids long. From germline, CDR1 is MDHEN and CDR2 SYDVKM. J lost 5 bases, V lost 8 bases, and 5 bases had no gene match. The CDR3 DNA follows: TGTGCCAGCGGCCGACAGGGAACTGAAGCTTTCTTT. Protein sequence: CASGRQGTEAFF.

This chain connects TRBV28 to TRBJ2-7; TRBD2 aligns across 7 bases. The trim removed 8 bases at V and 6 bases at J, leaving 10 bases unmatched. There are 13 residues in the CDR3. In germline, CDR1 is MDHEN, CDR2 SYDVKM. CDR3 in amino acids: CASGRGGSAEQYF. CDR3 DNA sequence: TGTGCCAGCGGTAGGGGAGGGTCGGCCGAGCAGTACTTC.

This chain joins TRBV7-9 and TRBJ2-7, with D perhaps matching TRBD2 (6 bases). The germline gives CDR1 SEHNR, CDR2 FQNEAQ (reference sequence). The V end lost 4 bases, the J end lost 1 base, and 14 bases lay between the germline ends. This CDR3 has 15 residues. This chain's CDR3 is CASSSTGTLSYEQYF. As DNA, the CDR3 is TGTGCCAGCAGCTCAACCGGGACTTTGTCCTACGAGCAGTACTTC.

This clone was counted only a few times. The chain links TRBV4-2 to TRBJ2-7; 7 positions agree with TRBD1. V was pared by 2 bases and J by 2 bases, with 12 bases of the junction left unmatched. There are 17 residues in the CDR3. Per the germline V gene, CDR1 is LGHNA and CDR2 is YNFKEQ. CDR3 sequence: CASSQPKGGLAAYEQYF. CDR3 sequence (DNA): TGTGCCAGCAGCCAACCAAAAGGGGGCCTCGCTGCCTACGAGCAGTACTTC.

V is TRBV19 and J is TRBJ1-5; maybe TRBD1 (6 bases). Trimming cost V 4 bases and J 0 bases, with 13 bases left between them. Germline-derived CDR1 and CDR2 are LNHDA and SQIVND (reference sequence). The CDR3 sequence is 16 residues long. This CDR3 reads CASSNGQSFSNQPQHF. CDR3 bases: TGTGCCAGTAGTAACGGACAGTCCTTTAGCAATCAGCCCCAGCATTTT. Drawing the rest from reference TRBV19 and TRBJ1-5, the complete variable domain is DGGITQSPKYLFRKEGQNVTLSCEQNLNHDAMYWYRQDPGQGLRLIYYSQIVNDFQKGDIAEGYSVSREKKESFPLTVTSAQKNPTAFYLCASSNGQSFSNQPQHFGDGTRLSIL.

This sequence joins TRBV19 and TRBJ2-1, with 14 bases fitting TRBD2. Trimming removed 3 bases from V and 8 bases from J; junction bases left unmatched: 6. Germline CDR1 reads LNHDA; CDR2 reads SQIVND (reference sequence). CDR3 length: 16 residues. The DNA for the CDR3 is TGTGCCAGTAGTATGTGGGGACTAGCGGGAGTGGATGAGCAGTTCTTC. Residues: CASSMWGLAGVDEQFF. The full variable domain, rest sourced from reference TRBV19 and TRBJ2-1, is DGGITQSPKYLFRKEGQNVTLSCEQNLNHDAMYWYRQDPGQGLRLIYYSQIVNDFQKGDIAEGYSVSREKKESFPLTVTSAQKNPTAFYLCASSMWGLAGVDEQFFGPGTRLTVL.

This chain uses TRBV5-1 with TRBJ1-5; maybe TRBD1 (6 bases). Deletions cut 0 bases from V and 3 bases from J, with 7 bases between. Germline V gene data show CDR1 as SGHRS and CDR2 as YFSETQ. This CDR3 spans 14 amino acids. The CDR3 nucleotides read TGCGCCAGCAGCTTGGAGGGGGACAATCAGCCCCAGCATTTT. Translation gives CASSLEGDNQPQHF.

J is TRBJ2-2 and V is TRBV28; D uncertain. Trimming took off 7 bases at V and 2 bases at J, with 8 bases between the two ends. Germline CDR1 is MDHEN and CDR2 is SYDVKM. CDR3 length: 13 residues. CDR3 loop: CASTSRNTGELFF. Written as DNA, the CDR3 is TGTGCCAGCACATCGCGCAACACCGGGGAGCTGTTTTTT. Drawing the rest from reference TRBV28 and TRBJ2-2, the complete variable domain is DVKVTQSSRYLVKRTGEKVFLECVQDMDHENMFWYRQDPGLGLRLIYFSYDVKMKEKGDIPEGYSVSREKKERFSLILESASTNQTSMYLCASTSRNTGELFFGEGSRLTVL.

The V gene is TRBV6-6, the J gene TRBJ2-3; 7 bases align to TRBD2. The CDR3 contains 13 residues. V shed 7 bases, J shed 6 bases, and the junction held 7 bases outside the gene matches. The germline gives CDR1 MNHNY, CDR2 SVGAGI (reference sequence). The CDR3: CASKRSGADTQYF. The CDR3 nucleotides read TGTGCCAGCAAGAGGAGCGGGGCGGATACGCAGTATTTT.